Described below is a single T cell receptor beta chain sequence and its context. The antigen is not known. The CDR3 goes on 3 residues after the read ends, and that part is filled in from the germline J gene. Looked up from germline, CDR1 is KGHSH and CDR2 is LQKENI. The CDR3 has 16 amino acids. V lost 3 bases and J lost 0; bases outside the gene matches: 8. immunoSEQ multiplex PCR used an average of approximately 1,300 ng genomic DNA. Produced via immunoSEQ multiplex PCR; TCRdb's table is partial and in-frame only. There are 20,000 to 25,000 clones in the sample, with 12% held by the top ten. The sample belongs to a study of T cells in women clearing cervical HPV infection. Study details: HLA type stays a possible confounder, typing being limited.

Study-wide results and limits: CIN3+ cases had significantly higher TCR repertoire richness than controls, but evenness did not differ.

The clonotype comes from a woman between 18 and 70 years old with a cervical HPV16 infection that either progressed to CIN3+ or cleared (not recorded which). The chain is built from TRBV18 and TRBJ2-7, with TRBD2 matching over 7 bases. Sequenced sample: blood buffy coat. CDR3 residues: CASSPGTTGSSYEQYF. CDR3 DNA, as far as it was read: TGTGCCAGCTCACCCGGGACTACCGGGAGCTCCTACGAG.